The clone carrying this T cell receptor beta chain came up many times. The time point here: newly diagnosed GD, antithyroid drugs for less than 3 months. There was RNA extracted from PBMCs, and the TCR library was made from it. The data belong to a study of regulatory T cells in long-lasting Graves disease. The CDR3 covers 17 residues. V gave up 2 bases and J gave up 6 bases; unmatched junction bases: 11. Germline lookup yields CDR1 SGDLS and CDR2 YYNGEE. TCR beta libraries were built with iRepertoire HTBI primers and Arm-PCR of CDR3 regions. TCRdb ran MiXCR on the multiplex PCR reads and lists one entry per CDR3 protein. The data show hundreds of thousands of distinct CDR3 sequences, with 16% seen just once and 30% held by the top ten. These data were also reused for a study on T cells in Graves' hyperthyroidism and ophthalmopathy. As that study records: From stable hyperthyroidism, ophthalmopathy was set apart by a 13 V-J model.

The material was peripheral blood mononuclear cells (PBMCs), obtained at new diagnosis, from a patient treated with antithyroid drugs. This sequence was found in a middle-aged man with Graves disease. The chain is built from TRBV9 and TRBJ1-1, with TRBD1 matching over 12 bases. The CDR3 loop is CASSVRDRGPGRPEAFF. CDR3 in DNA: TGTGCCAGCAGCGTTAGGGACAGGGGGCCGGGGAGGCCTGAAGCTTTCTTT.